This T cell receptor (beta chain) was captured in a study of molecular identifiers for immune sequencing clone quantification (dated by TCRdb to between 2017 and 2018). In the study overall: For a replicate experiment, the RNA from either 20,000 or 100,000 naive CD8 T cells was divided into five aliquots, and four of those aliquots went on to sequencing. This methods study used CD8 T cells to benchmark TCR RNA copy counting and molecular-identifier clustering-based TCR repertoire sequencing (MIDCIRS).

Libraries were prepared through PCR. The reads were generated on a NextSeq 500. Bulk TCR libraries were prepared as previously described, using TCR primers listed in Table S5. The Qiagen AllPrep DNA/RNA kit was used to purify total RNA. Reads from multiple sequencing runs of the same library were pooled before analysis. In the authors' own workflow: Only reads with exact TCR constant sequence were kept, trimmed to 150 nt, and grouped by their 12-nt molecular barcodes. Within each barcode group, reads were sub-clustered at a 15% Levenshtein threshold, and quality-weighted consensus sequences were built per RNA molecule. Non-functional sequences were removed, as were lower-count sequences one edit away from another. Based on fitting two negative binomial distributions, any barcode sub-cluster with under 20% of the maximum read count was discarded. TCRdb trimmed the raw reads at Q25, called clones with MiXCR and kept productive beta chains. Here each entry gathers all rows of one CDR3 protein and keeps the most common genes and DNA. The V and J calls and clone size come from TCRdb's table, not from the authors' own analysis. The sample contains about 510,000 distinct CDR3 sequences, approximately 25% of them found a single time. 0.7% to 0.9% of the sample is in the top ten clones.

Findings and caveats that apply to the study as a whole: Naive libraries contained spiked-in Jurkat TCR RNA (around eleven copies' worth), which is not part of the donor repertoire. Spiked-in Jurkat TCR RNA equal to a single cell's worth was reported to be detectable even within 1,100,000 naive CD8 T cells. Clones above 20 RNA copies held over 97% of molecules in CMV-specific effector cells but under 1% in naive cells. Highly expanded clone sizes could be underestimated because identical TCR molecules may share a barcode. When barcode sub-clustering was omitted, TCR diversity was inflated by chimeric consensus sequences, with chimeras reaching as high as 47%. Modeling gave about 3.2 recovered TCR RNA copies per cell versus 8 to 10 by digital PCR, implying about 30% capture efficiency.

With regard to this clonotype: This clone's antigen is unknown. Per-nucleotide qualities are absent, and no much larger clonotype sits a single base away.

Libraries of naive CD8 T cells were built from approximately 20,000 to 1,000,000 sorted cells, with 10%, 30% or 50% of the purified RNA used. Naive CD8 T cells, defined as CD8+CD4-CCR7+CD45RA+, were FACS-sorted into RLT Plus buffer on a BD FACSAria II. Detection sensitivity was tested by spiking Jurkat RNA equal to ten TCR copies' worth into samples containing roughly 19,000-1,000,000 naive CD8 T cells. CD8 T cells were enriched with RosetteSep CD8+ T Cell Enrichment Cocktail and Ficoll-Paque, followed by ACK red cell lysis. Relative to germline, V is missing 4 bases and J is missing 2 bases, with 5 bases of the junction outside any gene match. Including the terminal cysteine and phenylalanine, the CDR3 comprises 15 residues. The DNA shown is the 45-base CDR3, in frame from base 1. The germline V gene (reference sequence) supplies CDR1 LNHDA and CDR2 SQIVND.

The V gene is TRBV19 and the J gene is TRBJ2-7, with 10 bases aligning to TRBD1. The sequenced sample consisted of naive CD8+ T cells from blood, with Jurkat cell RNA spiked in. Reading the label with the study, this specimen's cell subset or site is: FACS-sorted CD8+CD4-CCR7+CD45RA+ naive T cells. The sequence was obtained from a human donor in good health. Some libraries in this study had Jurkat cell RNA spiked in. The sequenced DNA: TGTGCCAGTAGTAACCCGGGACAGGGGCCCTACGAGCAGTACTTC. This encodes CASSNPGQGPYEQYF.